This paragraph covers one T cell receptor beta chain sequence. This clone was seen more than once but under ten times. There is no known antigen for this receptor. No clone much larger than this one lies a single base away; base qualities are absent. Each donor gave one peripheral blood draw, approximately 120 mL on average, collected into heparinised tubes. A BD FACSAria II was used to sort naive, central memory, regulatory and stem cell-like memory CD4+ T cells with a panel that included CD45RO, CCR7, CD25, CD127, CD95 and CD27. All sorted populations exceeded 95% purity. PBMCs were isolated immediately by Lymphoprep density gradient centrifugation and stained directly without culture. So that batch effects would be minimized, each experiment stained and sorted samples in pairs, pairing one healthy donor with one patient. This sample is part of a study of beta chain features in type 1 diabetes (dated by TCRdb to between 2017 and 2018). The study in broad terms: Mean age, gender distribution, total cell number and subset yield did not differ between patients and healthy donors. A total of about 100,000,000 sorted cells were examined across all samples, and RNA yield correlated strongly with the number of cells per subset. In the study, recently diagnosed type 1 diabetes patients and matched healthy donors were compared on the TCRB repertoires of their sorted circulating CD4+ T cell subsets. Naive and central memory subsets were obtained from all 30 or so donors, but regulatory and stem cell-like memory subsets were isolated from only 8 patients and roughly eight healthy donors.

CDR1 and CDR2 were assigned from the germline V gene as MNHEY and SVGAGI. V is shortened by 0 bases, J by 7 bases, and the region joining them spans 14 bases. The CDR3 covers 15 residues, taking in both the cysteine and the phenylalanine. Of the read, only the CDR3 DNA is kept; its 45 bases are in frame from base 1. The High Capacity cDNA Reverse Transcription Kit was used to reverse transcribe all of the isolated RNA, meaning that expressed TCRB transcripts were what got sequenced. Naive, central memory and regulatory T cell samples underwent deep immunoSEQ sequencing, averaging about 3.5 million total reads per sample. Sorted cells were lysed in RLT buffer and RNA was extracted with DNase-treated RNeasy Micro or Mini kits, depending on cell number. To prevent cross-contamination, every cell subset was processed on its own, while patient and healthy donor samples were processed together. The immunoSEQ multiplex PCR was used to amplify TCRB sequences from cDNA, generating 87-bp fragments that spanned the CDR3 region. Sequencing of the amplicons was done on the Illumina HiSeq platform. As for the original processing: PCR bias was corrected computationally using synthetic template baselines, and reads within Hamming distance 2 were collapsed, with unmergeable singletons discarded. By aligning reads against IMGT, V, D and J genes, CDR3 length, and insertions or deletions at six rearrangement sites were assigned. Clonotype counts were normalized to sorted cell number within each subset before computing true diversity and Gini coefficients with the tcR R package. The overlap coefficient, calculated on TCRB nucleotide sequences, was used to quantify repertoire sharing. TCRdb took this table from immuneACCESS and kept in-frame rearrangements with V and J called. Such tables lack part of the clones; where checked against another copy, unresolved V genes explain under half of the gap, and the rest is unexplained. V, J and clone size are those of that table, while D and trimming were read from the DNA. The sample has around 140,000 clones on record, 9% of them singletons. The ten largest clones capture around 0.79% of the sample.

The investigation overall reported the following: Because small numbers of individuals were included in the HLA sub-analyses, any influence of HLA type on TCRB rearrangement was left unresolved. Because cDNA was sequenced instead of genomic DNA, activated cells with high expression could be over-represented, although the groups did not differ in activation or CD3 levels. Fewer insertions and more nucleotide deletions at VDJ recombination sites were observed in patients with type 1 diabetes, implying thymic rearrangement abnormalities. Naive, central memory and regulatory TCRB repertoires appeared to be more similar among patients than among healthy donors. Shorter templates might be favored by PCR, yet because patient and control samples were amplified and corrected together, any such skew would affect both groups equally. In all four CD4+ subsets, TCRB CDR3 length was moderately but significantly shorter in type 1 diabetes patients.

The source is a man aged 30 to 45 with type 1 diabetes. Sequencing input: central memory CD4+ T cells from blood. Here the chain combines TRBV6-5 and TRBJ2-3, with a weak D call of TRBD2 (7 bases match). The CDR3 protein is CASSYSIQGGNTQYF. The DNA sequence is given as TGTGCCAGCAGTTACTCTATACAGGGAGGGAATACGCAGTATTTT.